There are many counts of the clone carrying this T cell receptor beta chain. Preparation of the TCRbeta library was carried out with unique molecular identifiers. Using its own MiXCR run on the PCR reads, TCRdb lists one record per CDR3 protein. Altogether over 70,000 distinct CDR3 sequences are present, 10% to 15% being singletons, with the ten largest covering roughly 13%. These data belong to a study of T-cell reconstitution after alpha-beta-depleted transplantation in children. The input for sequencing was PBMCs from the stem cell graft donor, taken from the stem cell graft. The sequence was obtained from a human donor who donated a stem cell graft to a child with inherited bone marrow failure.

The CDR3 loop is CASRTSGIHYNEQFF. CDR3 coding DNA: TGCGCCAGCAGGACTAGCGGGATCCACTACAATGAGCAGTTCTTC. This chain joins TRBV5-1 and TRBJ2-1, with TRBD2 identical over 11 bases. The CDR3 has 15 residues. V trimming: 5 bases; J trimming: 3 bases; junction bases outside the gene matches: 4. Germline-derived CDR1 and CDR2 are SGHRS and YFSETQ.